This TCR beta chain was profiled in a study of CD8 T cells in ankylosing spondylitis. MiXCR was run by TCRdb on the 5' RACE reads, yielding one entry per CDR3 protein. The top ten hold approximately 22% of the sample, which has several thousand distinct CDR3 sequences, under 8.5% seen once. Per the germline V gene, CDR1 is SGDLS and CDR2 is YYNGEE. Trimming cost V 3 bases and J 3 bases; bases outside gene matches: 6. There are 15 residues in the CDR3. By sample share, this clonotype is medium-sized. This chain uses TRBV9 with TRBJ1-2, with 9 bases matching TRBD1. This sequence was found in a male donor with ankylosing spondylitis or in good health (not recorded which). What was sequenced was blood, either unsorted or a sorted T cell fraction (not recorded which). The CDR3 DNA sequence: TGTGCCAGCAGCGCACAGGGGGCGTCGGACTATGGCTACACCTTC. Its translation is CASSAQGASDYGYTF.